The clone carrying this T cell receptor beta chain has only a few counts. The CDR3 has 16 residues. With V trimmed by 5 bases and J by 2 bases, 11 bases remained unmatched. The germline V gene encodes CDR1 SEHNR and CDR2 FQNEAQ (reference sequence). TCRdb re-analysed the 5' RACE reads in MiXCR, keeping a single row per CDR3 protein. Seen here are about 450,000 distinct CDR3 sequences, around 22% observed once, and the top ten hold 10% to 15%. The data belong to a study of T-cell memory formation after mild COVID-19. Study background: Most TCR clusters belonged to a single donor.

Specimen: PBMCs or a T cell subset sorted from them (not recorded which). The receptor comes from an adult woman who had mild COVID-19 (a few samples of this study predate the infection). Cell type and time point are not known. This chain connects TRBV7-9 to TRBJ2-7, with 8 nucleotides matching TRBD1. CDR3 sequence (DNA): TGTGCCAGCAGCCCCAAAATGGGACAGGCTACCTACGAGCAGTACTTC. It encodes CASSPKMGQATYEQYF. The full variable domain, rest sourced from reference TRBV7-9 and TRBJ2-7, is DTGVSQNPRHKITKRGQNVTFRCDPISEHNRLYWYRQTLGQGPEFLTYFQNEAQLEKSRLLSDRFSAERPKGSFSTLEIQRTEQGDSAMYLCASSPKMGQATYEQYFGPGTRLTVT.